Shown below are 16 T cell receptor beta chains from a single sample sequenced in a study of T cell responses to AZD1222 COVID-19 vaccine (dated by TCRdb to about 2021). The time point label corresponds to: baseline before first vaccination. Libraries were constructed by the immunoSEQ multiplex PCR assay. TCRdb limited this immuneACCESS table to in-frame rearrangements with V and J called. A share of clones is missing; checked studies link under half to unresolved V genes, and the rest is unexplained. The sample has 130,000 or so clones on record, about nine tenths of them singletons. Approximately 1.1% of the sample lies in the top ten. Source: peripheral blood, taken on day 0 of AZD1222 vaccination. All receptors derive from an adult in good health.

The rearrangement joins TRBV6-5 to TRBJ2-2; TRBD1 matches at 12 bases. Germline CDR1 reads MNHEY; CDR2 reads SVGAGI. The CDR3 runs to 15 residues. V shed 5 bases, J shed 9 bases, and the junction held 7 bases outside the gene matches. CDR3 coding DNA: TGTGCCAGCAGTCCACTGGGACAGGGGGCATGGGAGCTGTTTTTT. This translates into CASSPLGQGAWELFF.

This chain joins TRBV5-4 and TRBJ2-7, with no clear D. This CDR3 has 11 residues. Trimming removed 3 bases from V and 4 bases from J, with 5 bases in between. The germline V gene encodes CDR1 SGHNT and CDR2 YYREEE (reference sequence). CDR3 bases: TGTGCCAGCAGCTCGCAATACGAGCAGTACTTC. Protein sequence: CASSSQYEQYF.

The table lists this clone with a count of one. The V and J genes are TRBV7-3 and TRBJ2-5; 7 nucleotides align to TRBD2. The V segment lost 2 bases and the J segment 2 bases; nucleotides outside the gene matches: 8. There are 16 residues in the CDR3. Germline CDR1 reads SGHTA; CDR2 reads FQGTGA. The CDR3 protein is CASSLSSSGLQETQYF. DNA for the CDR3: TGTGCCAGCAGCTTATCATCTAGCGGCTTACAAGAGACCCAGTACTTC.

The chain combines TRBV5-5 with TRBJ2-5, with a weak D call TRBD1 (5 bases). The germline V gene encodes CDR1 SGHKS and CDR2 YYEKEE (reference sequence). The CDR3 contains 14 residues. Trimming removed 1 base at V and 5 bases at J, with 12 bases between. CDR3 in amino acids: CASSLQGISETQYF. Here the CDR3 DNA reads TGTGCCAGCAGCTTGCAGGGTATTTCGGAGACCCAGTACTTC.

The chain combines TRBV5-4 with TRBJ1-1; 7 bases line up with TRBD1. J was trimmed by 1 base and V by 5 bases; bases with no gene match: 11. Germline loops: CDR1 SGHNT, CDR2 YYREEE (reference sequence). The CDR3 runs 16 residues. In DNA form, the CDR3 reads TGTGCCAGCAGGCCTGGTTCAGGGGGTGGGAACACTGAAGCTTTCTTT. Its translation is CASRPGSGGGNTEAFF.

This clone was detected once. The chain links TRBV3-1 (or the pseudogene TRBV3-2) to TRBJ2-2, with a tentative D call TRBD2 (6 bases). Trimming pared 4 bases from V and 1 base from J, leaving 10 bases between. This CDR3 contains 15 residues. Germline values: CDR1 LGHDT, CDR2 YNNKEL (reference sequence). This CDR3 reads CASSLRTKNTGELFF. CDR3 sequence (DNA): TGTGCCAGCAGCCTTAGGACTAAGAACACCGGGGAGCTGTTTTTT.

The CDR3 loop is CASSQGGAAGANVLTF. CDR3 sequence (DNA): TGTGCCAGCAGCCAAGGAGGGGCGGCCGGGGCCAACGTCCTGACTTTC. V and J are TRBV4-2 and TRBJ2-6; D tentatively reads TRBD1 or TRBD2 (5 bases each). Trimming cost V 1 base and J 4 bases, with 11 bases left between them. The V gene's germline CDR1 is LGHNA and CDR2 YNFKEQ. The CDR3 consists of 16 residues.

V gene TRBV6-5 combines with J gene TRBJ1-4, with D uncertain. Germline CDR1 is MNHEY and CDR2 is SVGAGI. This CDR3 comprises 15 residues. Trimming removed 0 bases at V and 7 bases at J, with 12 bases between. The DNA of the CDR3 is TGTGCCAGCAGTTACTCCCTTGGTTGGGCTGAAAAACTGTTTTTT. Translating gives CASSYSLGWAEKLFF.

The chain is built from TRBV6-6 and TRBJ1-2, with D perhaps TRBD1 (5 bases). The V gene lost 6 bases and the J gene lost 0 bases, with 8 bases spanning the gap. The CDR3 loop spans 13 amino acids. Looked up from germline, CDR1 is MNHNY and CDR2 is SVGAGI (reference sequence). The CDR3, as DNA: TGTGCCAGCAGAACGACAGCTAACTATGGCTACACCTTC. Translated, it gives CASRTTANYGYTF.

This chain joins TRBV27 and TRBJ2-2; maybe TRBD1 (6 bases). Germline V gives CDR1 MNHEY, CDR2 SMNVEV (reference sequence). The germline V and J ends were trimmed by 3 bases and 6 bases, with 11 bases remaining between them. The CDR3 spans 14 residues. The CDR3 reads CASSFRQGPGELFF. The CDR3 region has the DNA TGTGCCAGCAGTTTCCGTCAGGGGCCCGGGGAGCTGTTTTTT.

The CDR3: CASSSTTGTNTGELFF. The DNA of the CDR3 is TGTGCCAGCAGCTCAACGACAGGGACGAACACCGGGGAGCTGTTTTTT. The chain couples TRBV11-2 to TRBJ2-2; 7 bases fit TRBD1. The CDR3 runs to 16 residues. V was pared by 4 bases and J by 0 bases, with 5 bases of the junction left unmatched. Germline V CDR1 and CDR2: SGHAT, FQNNGV. The complete variable domain, with remaining parts taken from reference TRBV11-2 and TRBJ2-2, reads EAGVAQSPRYKIIEKRQSVAFWCNPISGHATLYWYQQILGQGPKLLIQFQNNGVVDDSQLPKDRFSAERLKGVDSTLKIQPAKLEDSAVYLCASSSTTGTNTGELFFGEGSRLTVL.

The chain is built from TRBV15 and TRBJ1-2; unclear D gene. Trimming removed 0 bases from V and 3 bases from J, with 8 bases in between. Germline-derived CDR1 and CDR2 are LNHNV and YYDKDF (reference sequence). The CDR3 runs 14 residues. CDR3 coding DNA: TGTGCCACCAGCAGAGATCCTGAATACTATGGCTACACCTTC. It codes for CATSRDPEYYGYTF.

This chain links TRBV6-5 with TRBJ1-2; D remains unclear. The length of the CDR3 is 13 residues. Germline V gene sequence: CDR1 MNHEY, CDR2 SVGAGI. Trimming removed 8 bases at V and 3 bases at J, with 13 bases between. The CDR3 loop is CASQKTGDYGYTF. The CDR3 DNA is TGTGCCAGCCAGAAGACCGGGGACTATGGCTACACCTTC.

The chain joins TRBV4-2 to TRBJ2-1; D may be TRBD1 (6 bases). The CDR3 extends over 21 amino acids. The germline gives CDR1 LGHNA, CDR2 YNFKEQ. Trimming took 4 bases from V and 7 from J, leaving 35 bases between them. CDR3 nucleotides: TGTGCCAGCAGCCCCTCCACAGGGTTTCTACGGGGACGGGTCGGTTCGAATGAGCAGTTCTTC. This translates into CASSPSTGFLRGRVGSNEQFF.

The chain combines TRBV4-1 with TRBJ2-7; 10 nucleotides match TRBD1. The CDR3 is 19 amino acids. Germline V gene lookup returns CDR1 MGHRA and CDR2 YSYEKL. Trimming at V came to 4 bases and at J to 2 bases, leaving 17 bases not matched to a gene. CDR3 coding DNA: TGCGCCAGCAGCCTTTACGACAGGGGGCGAACTTCTCTTCCCTACGAGCAGTACTTC. This encodes CASSLYDRGRTSLPYEQYF.

The chain uses TRBV18 and TRBJ2-7, with D hard to call. There are 13 residues in the CDR3. Deletions cut 6 bases from V and 7 bases from J, with 16 bases between. Germline-derived CDR1 and CDR2 are KGHSH and LQKENI. CDR3 residues: CASSLDESTEQYF. The CDR3 DNA reads TGTGCCAGCTCGTTGGACGAGTCTACGGAGCAGTACTTC.